This is a list of T cell receptor beta chains from one sample in a study of cytomegalovirus exposure and HLA in healthy donors. Repertoires were generated with immunoSEQ multiplex PCR, while TCRdb's copy carries only in-frame clones and drops some. Its table lists some 120,000 clones. What was sequenced was PBMCs. The receptor source for this set is a woman aged 60-75 years in good health and CMV-seronegative. CDR3s include the opening cysteine and the closing phenylalanine or tryptophan. The D gene is left open where the match is weak.

>TRBV19|TRBD1|TRBJ2-1
TGTGCCAGTAGTTCGTGGGACAGGGGAGGGCTGGAGCAGTTCTTC
CASSSWDRGGLEQFF
>TRBV30|TRBD2|TRBJ2-1
TGTGCCTGGAGTCCCGGGACTAGCGATTACAATGAGCAGTTCTTC
CAWSPGTSDYNEQFF
>TRBV27|.|TRBJ1-6
TGTGCCAGCAGCCTCCTCGGGAATTTCAATTCACCCCCCCACTTT
CASSLLGNFNSPPHF
>TRBV18|TRBD2|TRBJ2-5
TGTGCCAGCTCACCGGGACTAGCGGGGAGCGAGACCCAGTACTTC
CASSPGLAGSETQYF
>TRBV27|TRBD1|TRBJ1-4
TGTGCCAGCAGTCCCCTCGGGACAGGGGATTCGGGAAAACTGTTTTTT
CASSPLGTGDSGKLFF
>TRBV10-3|.|TRBJ2-1
TGTGCCATCAGTGATTACAGTTACAATGAGCAGTTCTTC
CAISDYSYNEQFF
>TRBV5-1|TRBD2|TRBJ2-1
TGCGCCAGCAGCTTGCGTCCCAGCGGGAGTAATAATGAGCAGTTCTTC
CASSLRPSGSNNEQFF
>TRBV2|.|TRBJ2-7
TGTGCCAGCAAAAGACAGGAGAACTACGAGCAGTACTTC
CASKRQENYEQYF
>TRBV9|TRBD2|TRBJ2-5
TGTGCCAGCTCCTGGACTAGCGGGGGGAAAGAGACCCAGTACTTC
CASSWTSGGKETQYF
>TRBV5-1|.|TRBJ2-7
TGCGCCAGCAGCTCTGCGGAGTATAGTCCCTACGAGCAGTACTTC
CASSSAEYSPYEQYF
>TRBV6-5|TRBD2|TRBJ2-7
TGTGCCAGCAGCCCCGGGAGGGGGGCCCCCAACGAGCAGTACTTC
CASSPGRGAPNEQYF
>TRBV7-2|.|TRBJ1-2
TGTGCCAGCAGGCCTCAATACGGGAGCCTTAACTATGGCTACACCTTC
CASRPQYGSLNYGYTF
>TRBV4-1|TRBD2|TRBJ2-2
TGCGCCAGCAGCCAAGGGGGGACTAGCGGACTAACCGGGGAGCTGTTTTTT
CASSQGGTSGLTGELFF
>TRBV19|TRBD1|TRBJ2-1
TGTGCCAGTAGTATAGGTTTTAAGGGACAGCATACATTCTCCTACAATGAGCAGTTCTTC
CASSIGFKGQHTFSYNEQFF
>TRBV4-1|.|TRBJ1-1
TGCGCCAGCAGCCACCTTTCAGGTACCACTGAAGCTTTCTTT
CASSHLSGTTEAFF
>TRBV16|.|TRBJ2-2
TGTGCCAGCAGCCAAACAGGGTACACCGGGGAGCTGTTTTTT
CASSQTGYTGELFF
>TRBV6-1|.|TRBJ1-1
TGTGCCAGCAGAAATTCACAGGGACGGTCTGAAGCTTTCTTT
CASRNSQGRSEAFF
>TRBV28|.|TRBJ1-5
TGTGCCAGCAGCCCCTCCATTACAGGGACCCTAAGGCCCCAGCATTTT
CASSPSITGTLRPQHF
>TRBV5-8|TRBD1|TRBJ2-5
TGTGCCAGCAGCTTGTATGATCCGGGACAGGGGGAGACCCAGTACTTC
CASSLYDPGQGETQYF
>TRBV19|TRBD1|TRBJ1-4
TGTGCCAGTAGTACACGACAGGGGATGAATGAAAAACTGTTTTTT
CASSTRQGMNEKLFF
>TRBV2|.|TRBJ2-5
TGTGCCAGCAGGCCCCGGGACTCCGAAGAGACCCAGTACTTC
CASRPRDSEETQYF
>TRBV30|TRBD2|TRBJ2-1
TGTGCCTGGGAGGGGACTAGCGGCAAATACAATGAGCAGTTCTTC
CAWEGTSGKYNEQFF
>TRBV5-4|TRBD2|TRBJ2-1
TGTGCCAGCAGCGCTGGGTCTAGCGGGTTCAATGAGCAGTTCTTC
CASSAGSSGFNEQFF
>TRBV6-6|TRBD2|TRBJ2-4
TGTGCCAGCAGTTACACCGCACTAGCGGAACTAAACATTCAGTACTTC
CASSYTALAELNIQYF
>TRBV5-6|.|TRBJ1-5
TGTGCCAGCAGCTTGCGAGGAAATCAGCCCCAGCATTTT
CASSLRGNQPQHF
>TRBV5-4|TRBD2|TRBJ2-5
TGTGCCAGCAGCTTGGGGGGGGGTCAAGAGACCCAGTACTTC
CASSLGGGQETQYF
>TRBV6-1|.|TRBJ1-6
TGTGCCAGCAGCCAGCGGGCCAATTCACCCCTCCACTTT
CASSQRANSPLHF
>TRBV7-9|.|TRBJ2-3
TGTGCCAGCAGCCTAGGAGAAGGGACAAGCACAGATACGCAGTATTTT
CASSLGEGTSTDTQYF
>TRBV6-1|.|TRBJ1-3
TGTGCCAGCAGTGAATCAGCAGGGGGAAACACCATATATTTT
CASSESAGGNTIYF